This T cell receptor (beta chain) was captured by sequencing in a study of blood T cell repertoires in COVID-19. Study in general: From the United States, Italy and Spain came samples of acute and convalescent COVID-19. Sample material is recorded as cDNA or gDNA derived from T cells, B-cell-depleted T cells, or PBMCs.

In the original processing: Reference gene primer amplification gave nucleated cell count estimates. The assay was immunoSEQ multiplex PCR, and TCRdb's table has in-frame clones only and misses some. That table supplies the V and J calls and clone size; D and trimming were determined from the DNA. The sample carries about 160,000 clones, around four fifths recorded once. The CDR3 spans 15 residues. Trimming stripped 6 bases from V and 7 bases from J, with 19 bases between. Germline-derived CDR1 and CDR2 are MNHEY and SVGAGI. V and J are TRBV6-5 and TRBJ1-5, with a tentative D call TRBD1 (6 bases). The TCR sequence derives from a woman of 80 years or more with acute or convalescent COVID-19. Material: peripheral blood. DNA of the CDR3: TGTGCCAGCAGAGCGGGACAAAAGGAGTTCCAGCCCCAGCATTTT. This gives the protein CASRAGQKEFQPQHF.